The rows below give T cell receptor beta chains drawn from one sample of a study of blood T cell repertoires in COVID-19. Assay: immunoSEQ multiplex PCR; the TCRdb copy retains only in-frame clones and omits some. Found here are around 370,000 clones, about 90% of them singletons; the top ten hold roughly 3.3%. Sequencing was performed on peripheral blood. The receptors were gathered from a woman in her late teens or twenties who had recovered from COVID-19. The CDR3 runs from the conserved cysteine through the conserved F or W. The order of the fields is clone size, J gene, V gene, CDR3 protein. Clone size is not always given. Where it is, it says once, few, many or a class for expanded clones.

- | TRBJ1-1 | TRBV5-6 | CASSWAGIEAFF
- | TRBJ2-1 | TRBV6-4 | CASKRTSEPHNEQFF
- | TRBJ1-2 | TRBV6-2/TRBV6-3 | CASSPDSHYGYTF
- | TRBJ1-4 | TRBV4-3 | CASSQGGQGIIGKLFF
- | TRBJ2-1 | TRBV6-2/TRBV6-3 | CASSSLRGEQFF
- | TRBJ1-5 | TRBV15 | CATSRDLIQPQHF
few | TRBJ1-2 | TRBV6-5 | CASRSPQGNYGYTF
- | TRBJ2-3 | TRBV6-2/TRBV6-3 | CASSYTGTSAPNTDTQYF
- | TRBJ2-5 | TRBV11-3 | CASSQADFQETQYF
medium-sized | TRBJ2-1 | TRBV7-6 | CASSAQQSSYNEQFF
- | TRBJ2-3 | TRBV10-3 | CAISESNLSGTGSTDTQYF
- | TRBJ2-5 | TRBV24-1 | CATSAGDRGLKTQYF
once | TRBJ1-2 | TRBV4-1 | CASSQVPAGGGYGYTF
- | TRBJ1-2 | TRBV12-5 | CASGFDRGRYYGYTF